These T cell receptor beta chains were read from a single sample in a study of shared clonotypes between healthy human individuals. Produced via immunoSEQ multiplex PCR; TCRdb's table is partial and in-frame only. The sample has around 88,000 clones, roughly 69% seen once. Input material: memory CD8+ T cells sorted from blood. These receptors originate from a man aged 30 to 45 in good health. Each CDR3 is given with its conserved first and last residue. D genes are given only for firm matches. Rows may omit the clone size; those that give it use once, few, many or a size class.

TRBV4-3	NA	NA	TRBJ2-1	TGCGCCAGCAGCCAAGACGAGGACTCCTACAATGAGCAGTTCTTC	CASSQDEDSYNEQFF
TRBV2	NA	TRBD2	TRBJ2-3	TGTGCCAGCAGTTCCTCCCAGTTTAGCGGGGTCACAGATACGCAGTATTTT	CASSSSQFSGVTDTQYF
TRBV18	NA	NA	TRBJ2-3	TGTGCCAGCTCACCGCGAGCTTTGGGCACAGATACGCAGTATTTT	CASSPRALGTDTQYF
TRBV7-9	many	TRBD2	TRBJ2-1	TGTGCCAGCAGCACTTGGACTAGCGGGAGTTACAATGAGCAGTTCTTC	CASSTWTSGSYNEQFF
TRBV18	many	NA	TRBJ1-5	TGTGCCAGCTCATTATCGGGGAATAGCAATCAGCCCCAGCATTTT	CASSLSGNSNQPQHF
TRBV11-2	many	TRBD1	TRBJ2-3	TGTGCCAGCAGCTTAGAAGTCGGCAGGGGGCGCCTAGATACGCAGTATTTT	CASSLEVGRGRLDTQYF
TRBV15	NA	NA	TRBJ2-5	TGTGCCACCAGCAGAGAGGGTTTGTTGGAGACCCAGTACTTC	CATSREGLLETQYF
TRBV28	few	NA	TRBJ2-7	TGTGCCAGCAGTCACAACTACGAGCAGTACTTC	CASSHNYEQYF
TRBV7-2	NA	NA	TRBJ1-2	TGTGCCAGCAGCTTTCCCATAGGGCTCTATGGCTACACCTTC	CASSFPIGLYGYTF
TRBV29-1	NA	NA	TRBJ1-1	TGCAGCGGCGCATCGGGGTGGGGGATGAACACTGAAGCTTTCTTT	CSGASGWGMNTEAFF
TRBV4-3	few	TRBD1	TRBJ2-7	TGCGCCAGCAGCCAAGACTGGACAGGCAGGGTCGACGAGCAGTACTTC	CASSQDWTGRVDEQYF
TRBV7-7	once	NA	TRBJ2-5	TGTGCCAGCAGCCCGGGGGTGGAGGGTAGAGGGCAAGAGACCCAGTACTTC	CASSPGVEGRGQETQYF
TRBV7-2	few	TRBD2	TRBJ2-7	TGTGCCAGCAGCCCGAGACTAGCGGGAGACGGCGAGCAGTACTTC	CASSPRLAGDGEQYF
TRBV29-1	NA	TRBD1	TRBJ1-4	TGCAGCGCCAAGGGGGCGGTTGGTGGTAATGAAAAACTGTTTTTT	CSAKGAVGGNEKLFF
TRBV5-1	NA	NA	TRBJ2-7	TGCGCCAGCAGCTCCCCCTCCGGGACAACCTCCTACGAGCAGTACTTC	CASSSPSGTTSYEQYF
TRBV27	once	NA	TRBJ2-3	TGTGCCAGCACTCCCTTGAGGTCCGCTTATACCCCAGATACGCAGTATTTT	CASTPLRSAYTPDTQYF
TRBV10-3	NA	TRBD2	TRBJ2-3	TGTGCCATCAGTGGGGGACTAGCGGGAGGGGGAACAGATACGCAGTATTTT	CAISGGLAGGGTDTQYF
TRBV12-5	once	NA	TRBJ1-2	TGTGCTAGTGGTTCTACCAATCTTATTGAGTACTATGGCTACACCTTC	CASGSTNLIEYYGYTF
TRBV7-2	NA	TRBD2	TRBJ2-1	TGTGCCAGCAGCTTACCAATCTTTAGCGGGAGGCGGAATGAGCAGTTCTTC	CASSLPIFSGRRNEQFF
TRBV25-1	NA	NA	TRBJ2-3	TGTGCCAGCAGTGAACGAGGCGGTAGCACAGATACGCAGTATTTT	CASSERGGSTDTQYF
TRBV7-2	once	NA	TRBJ1-1	TGTGCCAGCAGCCGTAAAGTGGGCCCGAACACTGAAGCTTTCTTT	CASSRKVGPNTEAFF
TRBV27	NA	NA	TRBJ2-3	TGTGCCAGCAGTTTACCCCCCACAGGCACAGATACGCAGTATTTT	CASSLPPTGTDTQYF
TRBV4-2	NA	TRBD1	TRBJ1-2	TGTGCCAGCAGCCCGGGTAGACAGGGGAACTATGGCTACACCTTC	CASSPGRQGNYGYTF
TRBV28	NA	NA	TRBJ2-1	TGTGCCAGCAGTTTTGCGTCCGTCTACAATGAGCAGTTCTTC	CASSFASVYNEQFF
TRBV7-9	NA	NA	TRBJ2-5	TGTGCCAGCAGCTTAGTAGGGTGGACCGCAACGCTTAGAAACTTC	CASSLVGWTATLRNF
TRBV11-2	NA	NA	TRBJ2-7	TGTGCCAGCAGCATCAGGGACGGCTACGAGCAGTACTTC	CASSIRDGYEQYF
TRBV28	few	TRBD2	TRBJ2-1	TGTGCCAGCAGTTTAGGCGGGAGTGACAATGAGCAGTTCTTC	CASSLGGSDNEQFF
TRBV14	NA	NA	TRBJ2-7	TGTGCCAGCAGCCAAGGCAGGGGCCGCTCTTACGAGCAGTACTTC	CASSQGRGRSYEQYF
TRBV28	once	NA	TRBJ2-3	TGTGCCAGCTCAAGGGGTACATCAGATACGCAGTATTTT	CASSRGTSDTQYF
TRBV9	many	NA	TRBJ1-1	TGTGCCAGCAGCTCCAGGGGTCAGAACACTGAAGCTTTCTTT	CASSSRGQNTEAFF
TRBV18	NA	NA	TRBJ2-1	TGTGCCAGCTCACCATGGAATGAGCAGTTCTTC	CASSPWNEQFF
TRBV28	few	NA	TRBJ2-7	TGTGCCAGCAGTTGGCGGCAGGGAAACTACGAGCAGTACTTC	CASSWRQGNYEQYF
TRBV4-3	NA	TRBD2	TRBJ2-7	TGCGCCAGCAGCTTATCAGCGGGAGGAGACTACGAGCAGTACTTC	CASSLSAGGDYEQYF
TRBV28	NA	TRBD2	TRBJ2-1	TGTGCCAGCAGTTTCTACTATATGGACAGTCTGGAGACTAGCGGCTACAATGAGCAGTTCTTC	CASSFYYMDSLETSGYNEQFF
TRBV5-6	NA	TRBD1	TRBJ2-7	TGTGCCAGCAGCTTCGGGACAGGGTTGTTCGAGCAGTACTTC	CASSFGTGLFEQYF